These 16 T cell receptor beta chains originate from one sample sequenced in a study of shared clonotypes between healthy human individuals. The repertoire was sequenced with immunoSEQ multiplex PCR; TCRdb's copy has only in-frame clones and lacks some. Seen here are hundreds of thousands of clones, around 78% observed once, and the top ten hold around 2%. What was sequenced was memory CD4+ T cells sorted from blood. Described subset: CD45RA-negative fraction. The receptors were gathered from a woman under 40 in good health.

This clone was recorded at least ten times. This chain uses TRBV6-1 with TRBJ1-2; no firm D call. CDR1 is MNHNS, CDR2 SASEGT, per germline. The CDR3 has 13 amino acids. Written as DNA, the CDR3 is TGTGGCTCTCAAGCGCGGGGTATAAATGGCTACACCTTC. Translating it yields CGSQARGINGYTF.

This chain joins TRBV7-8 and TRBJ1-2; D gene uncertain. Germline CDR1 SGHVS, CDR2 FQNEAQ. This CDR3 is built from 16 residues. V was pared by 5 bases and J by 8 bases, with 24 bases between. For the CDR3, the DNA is TGTGCCAGCAGCCCAACGCCCGACACCGCCCGGGTAGGCTACACCTTC. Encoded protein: CASSPTPDTARVGYTF.

The CDR3 DNA follows: TGTGCCAGCAGCTACAGGGTAGACGGCACTGAAGCTTTCTTT. This gives the protein CASSYRVDGTEAFF. The genes are TRBV11-2 and TRBJ1-1; perhaps TRBD1 as D (6 bases). This CDR3 contains 14 residues. Germline V gives CDR1 SGHAT, CDR2 FQNNGV. Trimming took 4 bases from V and 4 from J, leaving 13 bases between them.

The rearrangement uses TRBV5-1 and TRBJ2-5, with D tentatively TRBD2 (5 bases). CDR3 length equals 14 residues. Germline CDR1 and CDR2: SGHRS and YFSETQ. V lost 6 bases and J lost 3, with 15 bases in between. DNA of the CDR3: TGCGCCAGCACCGAACCCGGGGTGGAAGAGACCCAGTACTTC. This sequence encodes CASTEPGVEETQYF.

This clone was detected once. CDR3 DNA sequence: TGTGCCACCAGCAGAGAGCCGGGACCTGGGGGGGAGCAGTACTTC. Protein sequence: CATSREPGPGGEQYF. This chain links TRBV15 with TRBJ2-7; weak D call: TRBD2 (6 bases). The V end lost 0 bases, the J end lost 7 bases, and 16 bases lay between the germline ends. The CDR3 extends over 15 amino acids. Per the germline V gene, CDR1 is LNHNV and CDR2 is YYDKDF (reference sequence).

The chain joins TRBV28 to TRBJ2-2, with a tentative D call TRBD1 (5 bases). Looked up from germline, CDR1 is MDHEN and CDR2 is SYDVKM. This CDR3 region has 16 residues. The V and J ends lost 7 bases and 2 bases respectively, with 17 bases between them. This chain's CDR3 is CASNARTYKNTGELFF. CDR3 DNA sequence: TGTGCCAGCAACGCCCGGACATACAAAAACACCGGGGAGCTGTTTTTT. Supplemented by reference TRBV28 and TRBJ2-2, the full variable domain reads DVKVTQSSRYLVKRTGEKVFLECVQDMDHENMFWYRQDPGLGLRLIYFSYDVKMKEKGDIPEGYSVSREKKERFSLILESASTNQTSMYLCASNARTYKNTGELFFGEGSRLTVL.

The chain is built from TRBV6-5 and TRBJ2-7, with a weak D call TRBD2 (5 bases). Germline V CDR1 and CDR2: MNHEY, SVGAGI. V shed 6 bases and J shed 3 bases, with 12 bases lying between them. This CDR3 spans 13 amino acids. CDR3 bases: TGTGCCAGCAGGCCACTAGGAAACTACGAGCAGTACTTC. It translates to CASRPLGNYEQYF.

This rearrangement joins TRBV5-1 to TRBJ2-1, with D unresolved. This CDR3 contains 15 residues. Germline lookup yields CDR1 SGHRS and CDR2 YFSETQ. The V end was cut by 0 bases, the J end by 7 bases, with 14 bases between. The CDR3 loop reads CASSLGEFSGNEQFF. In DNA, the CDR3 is TGCGCCAGCAGCTTGGGGGAATTTAGTGGAAATGAGCAGTTCTTC.

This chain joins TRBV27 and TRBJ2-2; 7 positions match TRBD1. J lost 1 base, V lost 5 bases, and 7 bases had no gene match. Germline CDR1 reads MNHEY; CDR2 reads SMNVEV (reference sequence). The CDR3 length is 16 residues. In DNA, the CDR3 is TGTGCCAGCAGTCTCGGGACAGCGCTGAACACCGGGGAGCTGTTTTTT. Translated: CASSLGTALNTGELFF.

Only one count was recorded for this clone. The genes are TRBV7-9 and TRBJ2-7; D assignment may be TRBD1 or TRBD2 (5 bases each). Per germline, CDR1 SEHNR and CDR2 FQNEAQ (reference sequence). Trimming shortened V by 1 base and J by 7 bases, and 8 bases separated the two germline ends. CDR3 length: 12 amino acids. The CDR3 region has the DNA TGTGCCAGCAGCTTAGGGTGGGGGGAGCAGTACTTC. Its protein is CASSLGWGEQYF. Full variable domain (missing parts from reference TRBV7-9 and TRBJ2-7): DTGVSQNPRHKITKRGQNVTFRCDPISEHNRLYWYRQTLGQGPEFLTYFQNEAQLEKSRLLSDRFSAERPKGSFSTLEIQRTEQGDSAMYLCASSLGWGEQYFGPGTRLTVT.

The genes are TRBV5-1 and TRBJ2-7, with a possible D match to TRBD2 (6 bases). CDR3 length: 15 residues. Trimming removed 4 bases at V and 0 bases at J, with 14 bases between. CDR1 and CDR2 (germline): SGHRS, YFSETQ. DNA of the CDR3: TGCGCCAGCAGCCCGGGACTGTTATCCTCCTACGAGCAGTACTTC. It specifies CASSPGLLSSYEQYF.

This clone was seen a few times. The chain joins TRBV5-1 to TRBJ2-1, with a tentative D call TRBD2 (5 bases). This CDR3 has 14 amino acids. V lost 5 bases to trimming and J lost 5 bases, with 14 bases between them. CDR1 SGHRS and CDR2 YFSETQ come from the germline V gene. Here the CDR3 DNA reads TGCGCCAGCAGTGCGGCGGAGGTGGACAATGAGCAGTTCTTC. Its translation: CASSAAEVDNEQFF.

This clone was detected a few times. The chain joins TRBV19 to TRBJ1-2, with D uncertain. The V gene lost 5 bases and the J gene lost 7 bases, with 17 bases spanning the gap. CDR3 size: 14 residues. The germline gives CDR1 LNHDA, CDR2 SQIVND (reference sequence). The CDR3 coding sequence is TGTGCCAGTAGTGATTTTGTTCGGGTTAGTGGCTACACCTTC. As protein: CASSDFVRVSGYTF.

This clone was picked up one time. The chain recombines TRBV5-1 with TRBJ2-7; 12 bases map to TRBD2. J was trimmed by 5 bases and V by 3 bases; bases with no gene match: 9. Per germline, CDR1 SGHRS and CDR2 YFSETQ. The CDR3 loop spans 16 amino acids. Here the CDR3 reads CASSYLAGGPGNEQYF. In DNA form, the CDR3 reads TGCGCCAGCAGCTACCTAGCGGGAGGGCCGGGAAACGAGCAGTACTTC.

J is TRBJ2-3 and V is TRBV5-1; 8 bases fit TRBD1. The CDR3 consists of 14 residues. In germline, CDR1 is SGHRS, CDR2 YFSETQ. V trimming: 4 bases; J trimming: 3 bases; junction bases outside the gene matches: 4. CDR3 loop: CASSPDRATDTQYF. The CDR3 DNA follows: TGCGCCAGCAGCCCGGACAGGGCGACAGATACGCAGTATTTT.

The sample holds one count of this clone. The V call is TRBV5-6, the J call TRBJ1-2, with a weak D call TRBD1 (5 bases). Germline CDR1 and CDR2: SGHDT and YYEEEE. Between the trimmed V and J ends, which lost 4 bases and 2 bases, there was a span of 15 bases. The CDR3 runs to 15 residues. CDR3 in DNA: TGTGCCAGCAGCCTGTTCGGGGCAGGGAACTATGGCTACACCTTC. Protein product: CASSLFGAGNYGYTF.